These 11 T cell receptor beta chains share one sample of origin, sequenced in a study of blood T cell repertoires in COVID-19. The table came from immunoSEQ multiplex PCR; TCRdb's copy has only in-frame clones and leaves some out. The profile shows about 250,000 clones, approximately 89% of them singletons. Sequenced input: peripheral blood. The source is a woman aged 55 to 70 who had recovered from COVID-19.

V gene TRBV9 combines with J gene TRBJ2-3, with 8 bases aligning to TRBD1. From germline, CDR1 is SGDLS and CDR2 YYNGEE. The trim removed 3 bases at V and 3 bases at J, leaving 9 bases unmatched. This CDR3 region has 16 residues. CDR3 in amino acids: CASSARQGRMTDTQYF. The CDR3, as DNA: TGTGCCAGCAGCGCTAGACAGGGGAGGATGACAGATACGCAGTATTTT. The variable domain in full, with the rest retrieved from reference TRBV9 and TRBJ2-3, is DSGVTQTPKHLITATGQRVTLRCSPRSGDLSVYWYQQSLDQGLQFLIQYYNGEERAKGNILERFSAQQFPDLHSELNLSSLELGDSALYFCASSARQGRMTDTQYFGPGTRLTVL.

The chain employs TRBV6-5 and TRBJ1-5; no clear D. Germline V gene lookup returns CDR1 MNHEY and CDR2 SVGAGI. The CDR3 contains 15 residues. The V end lost 0 bases, the J end lost 5 bases, and 11 bases lay between the germline ends. CDR3 sequence reads: CASSYSSRVHQPQHF. The CDR3 DNA is TGTGCCAGCAGTTACTCTTCTCGGGTTCATCAGCCCCAGCATTTT.

The chain has TRBV27 and TRBJ2-5; D is ambiguous. The CDR3 extends over 15 amino acids. V was clipped by 7 bases and J by 3 bases, with 18 bases between them. The germline gives CDR1 MNHEY, CDR2 SMNVEV (reference sequence). The CDR3 sequence: CASTINWQVKETQYF. The CDR3, as DNA: TGTGCCAGCACGATTAATTGGCAGGTCAAAGAGACCCAGTACTTC.

The chain links TRBV28 to TRBJ2-5; D is possibly TRBD1 (7 bases). The CDR3 has 14 amino acids. V lost 4 bases, J lost 4 bases, and 13 bases lay in between. Germline V CDR1 and CDR2: MDHEN, SYDVKM. The CDR3 spells CASSSAQGGETQYF. The CDR3 nucleotides read TGTGCCAGCAGTTCGGCCCAGGGGGGAGAGACCCAGTACTTC.

The V gene is TRBV10-3, the J gene TRBJ2-7; 8 positions agree with TRBD1. CDR1 ENHRY and CDR2 SYGVKD come from the germline V gene. The V and J ends lost 4 bases and 5 bases, in that order; junction bases with no gene match: 1. The CDR3 sequence is 12 residues long. The CDR3 DNA sequence: TGTGCCATCAGTGGACAGGGGAACGAGCAGTACTTC. It encodes CAISGQGNEQYF.

The chain joins TRBV5-1 to TRBJ1-4; a possible D gene is TRBD1 (5 bases). In germline, CDR1 is SGHRS, CDR2 YFSETQ. The CDR3 is 14 amino acids. V shed 4 bases and J shed 14 bases, with 21 bases lying between them. The CDR3 DNA sequence: TGCGCCAGCAGCCAAGACAGCGCCATGAAATACCTGTTTTTT. The encoded protein is CASSQDSAMKYLFF.

In its sample, this clone was seen a few times. The V and J genes are TRBV12-3 or TRBV12-4 and TRBJ1-6; D is unresolved. The CDR3 runs to 13 residues. V dropped 3 bases and J dropped 10 bases, with 10 bases sitting between them. Here the CDR3 DNA reads TGTGCCAGCAGTTTTGGCAGACAATCACCCCTCCACTTT. Its protein product is CASSFGRQSPLHF.

The chain carries TRBV28 and TRBJ2-7, with 9 nucleotides matching TRBD1. Germline-derived CDR1 and CDR2 are MDHEN and SYDVKM. The CDR3 runs 15 residues. V lost 7 bases to trimming and J lost 1 base; unmatched junction nucleotides: 8. CDR3 coding DNA: TGTGCCAGCACTACAACCGGGACAGGGTCCTACGAGCAGTACTTC. It encodes CASTTTGTGSYEQYF.

The V gene is TRBV28, the J gene TRBJ1-3; the D is unclear. The CDR3 sequence is 14 residues long. The germline V gene encodes CDR1 MDHEN and CDR2 SYDVKM. V was trimmed by 2 bases and J by 4 bases, leaving 9 bases between them. The CDR3 bases are TGTGCCAGCAGTTTAATTCCGGTCGGAAACACCATATATTTT. Translation gives CASSLIPVGNTIYF.

The chain has TRBV7-2 and TRBJ1-5, with D unclear. The germline V and J ends were trimmed by 1 base and 5 bases, with 3 bases remaining between them. The CDR3 has 12 amino acids. From germline, CDR1 is SGHTA and CDR2 FQGNSA. This CDR3 reads CASSLDYQPQHF. DNA for the CDR3: TGTGCCAGCAGCTTAGACTATCAGCCCCAGCATTTT. The full variable domain, rest sourced from reference TRBV7-2 and TRBJ1-5, is GAGVSQSPSNKVTEKGKDVELRCDPISGHTALYWYRQSLGQGLEFLIYFQGNSAPDKSGLPSDRFSAERTGGSVSTLTIQRTQQEDSAVYLCASSLDYQPQHFGDGTRLSIL.

V and J are TRBV6-5 and TRBJ2-7, with 9 bases matching TRBD2. Germline lookup yields CDR1 MNHEY and CDR2 SVGAGI. The CDR3 covers 15 residues. J lost 3 bases, V lost 1 base, and 4 bases had no gene match. The CDR3 loop is CASSYWRGGLYEQYF. The CDR3 DNA follows: TGTGCCAGCAGTTACTGGCGGGGGGGCCTCTACGAGCAGTACTTC.